The 32 T cell receptor beta chains below were found in one sample sequenced in a study of shared clonotypes between healthy human individuals. Measured with immunoSEQ multiplex PCR; TCRdb has only the in-frame clones, and not every one. The sample has about 2.3 million clones, around 93% seen once. The specimen sequenced was naive CD4+ T cells from PBMCs. Subset here: CD45RA+ positively selected. These receptors were obtained from a man aged 18 to 29 in good health. Some clones in this sample may be carry-over from other donors' samples.

The chain employs TRBV2 and TRBJ1-1, with D possibly matching TRBD1 (5 bases). This CDR3 is 14 amino acids long. CDR1 is SNHLY and CDR2 is FYNNEI in the germline V gene. Trimming cost V 10 bases and J 0 bases, with 15 bases left between them. In nucleotides, the CDR3 is TGTGCCATCCGGTGGGCGGGGGTGAACACTGAAGCTTTCTTT. As protein: CAIRWAGVNTEAFF.

J is TRBJ2-3 and V is TRBV9, with a tentative D call TRBD2 (6 bases). Germline V gives CDR1 SGDLS, CDR2 YYNGEE. CDR3 size: 15 residues. Trimming removed 2 bases from V and 5 bases from J, with 15 bases in between. The CDR3 loop is CASSVTGDVVDTQYF. DNA for the CDR3: TGTGCCAGCAGCGTCACGGGGGATGTCGTAGATACGCAGTATTTT.

V usage is TRBV10-2 and J usage is TRBJ2-1, with 9 bases aligning to TRBD2. This CDR3 is 18 amino acids long. With 10 bases clipped from V and 4 bases from J, the junction kept 20 bases outside the gene matches. Germline V gene data show CDR1 as WSHSY and CDR2 as SAAADI. The CDR3 nucleotides read TGCGCCATCCAGAAGGAACTAGCGGGTGGGGGACTTTACAATGAGCAGTTCTTC. This translates into CAIQKELAGGGLYNEQFF.

The rearrangement links TRBV28 to TRBJ1-2; D is possibly TRBD1 (6 bases). There are 14 residues in the CDR3. V was trimmed by 4 bases and J by 7 bases, leaving 16 bases between them. In germline, CDR1 is MDHEN, CDR2 SYDVKM. This CDR3 is CASSWGGTSFGYTF. CDR3 bases: TGTGCCAGCAGTTGGGGGGGGACATCCTTTGGCTACACCTTC.

The chain has TRBV6-1 and TRBJ2-5; unclear D gene. The CDR3 spans 12 residues. V gave up 0 bases and J gave up 9 bases, with 8 bases separating them. Per germline, CDR1 MNHNS and CDR2 SASEGT. This chain's CDR3 is CASSEAKVSQYF. CDR3 coding DNA: TGTGCCAGCAGTGAAGCGAAGGTGTCCCAGTACTTC.

V is TRBV5-5 and J is TRBJ2-7; D unclear. The length of the CDR3 is 14 residues. V was cut by 4 bases and J by 0 bases, with 11 bases left in between. CDR1 and CDR2 from the germline V gene are SGHKS and YYEKEE (reference sequence). CDR3 protein: CASSMTVPSYEQYF. CDR3 nucleotide sequence: TGTGCCAGCAGCATGACCGTACCCTCCTACGAGCAGTACTTC.

The chain joins TRBV6-1 to TRBJ2-1; tentative D call: TRBD2 (7 bases). This CDR3 region has 14 residues. CDR1 and CDR2 (germline): MNHNS, SASEGT. Trimming removed 8 bases from V and 6 bases from J, with 17 bases in between. The CDR3 reads CASRGARWGNEQFF. The CDR3, as DNA: TGTGCCAGCCGGGGGGCACGTTGGGGCAATGAGCAGTTCTTC.

The DNA of the CDR3 is TGCAGCGTTTCGGGCTCCGTTAGCTCCTACGAGCAGTACTTC. This encodes CSVSGSVSSYEQYF. This chain connects TRBV29-1 to TRBJ2-7; D not resolved. The germline gives CDR1 SQVTM, CDR2 ANQGSEA. CDR3 size: 14 residues. Trimming took off 5 bases at V and 0 bases at J, with 14 bases between the two ends.

The chain is built from TRBV19 and TRBJ1-2; D is undetermined. Germline V gene lookup returns CDR1 LNHDA and CDR2 SQIVND (reference sequence). V lost 4 bases and J lost 6, with 12 bases in between. The CDR3 contains 13 residues. The CDR3 coding sequence is TGTGCCAGTAGTACCCAGGACTTCCATGGCTACACCTTC. The encoded protein is CASSTQDFHGYTF.

V usage is TRBV7-6 and J usage is TRBJ2-7, with TRBD2 matching 9 bases. The junction had 7 bases not matched to a gene; V was cut back by 1 base and J by 0 bases. CDR3 length: 17 residues. CDR1 is SGHVS, CDR2 FNYEAQ, per germline. DNA for the CDR3: TGTGCCAGCAGCTTAGGGCTAGCGGGGAGAATCTCCTACGAGCAGTACTTC. This sequence encodes CASSLGLAGRISYEQYF.

The chain joins TRBV7-2 to TRBJ2-5; D is possibly TRBD1 (6 bases). Deletions cut 5 bases from V and 7 bases from J, with 17 bases between. This CDR3 is built from 14 residues. The germline CDR1 and CDR2 sequences are SGHTA and FQGNSA. The DNA of the CDR3 is TGTGCCAGCAGCCCGATCACAGGGAAAGGGACCCAGTACTTC. Residues: CASSPITGKGTQYF.

The gene calls are TRBV6-5 and TRBJ1-2; TRBD1 aligns across 9 bases. The CDR3 has 14 residues. Germline V CDR1 and CDR2: MNHEY, SVGAGI. The ends lost 7 bases at V and 8 bases at J; junction bases unmatched: 11. The CDR3 DNA reads TGTGCCAGCACTACGGGACAGGGAGGAAAAGGCTACACCTTC. Residues: CASTTGQGGKGYTF.

The chain couples TRBV5-5 to TRBJ2-7; TRBD2 aligns across 7 bases. CDR1 SGHKS and CDR2 YYEKEE come from the germline V gene (reference sequence). With V trimmed by 0 bases and J by 1 base, 7 bases remained unmatched. This CDR3 has 16 amino acids. In DNA, the CDR3 is TGTGCCAGCAGCTTGGGTCCCAGGACTAGTTCCTACGAGCAGTACTTC. It specifies CASSLGPRTSSYEQYF.

The CDR3 loop is CASSYSSEKSYEQYF. Here the CDR3 DNA reads TGTGCCAGCAGTTACTCTAGCGAGAAATCCTACGAGCAGTACTTC. V and J are TRBV6-5 and TRBJ2-7; possible D gene TRBD2, 5 bases. The CDR3 is 15 residues long. Trimming stripped 0 bases from V and 1 base from J, with 10 bases between. The V gene's germline CDR1 is MNHEY and CDR2 SVGAGI.

V gene TRBV11-2 combines with J gene TRBJ2-7, with TRBD2 matching over 9 bases. CDR1 is SGHAT, CDR2 FQNNGV, per germline. J was trimmed by 0 bases and V by 8 bases; bases with no gene match: 5. The CDR3 covers 14 residues. In DNA form, the CDR3 reads TGTGCCAGCCGTGGACTAGCGAGCTCCTACGAGCAGTACTTC. Translated, it gives CASRGLASSYEQYF.

The count of this clone is one. Other DNA sequences from this sample encode an identical CDR3 as well. This chain connects TRBV7-6 to TRBJ1-5; D uncertain. V gave up 1 base and J gave up 4 bases, with 5 bases separating them. There are 13 residues in the CDR3. CDR1 is SGHVS, CDR2 FNYEAQ, per germline. For the CDR3, the DNA is TGTGCCAGCAGCTTAGGCAGAAATCAGCCCCAGCATTTT. It is translated as CASSLGRNQPQHF.

The rearrangement joins TRBV19 to TRBJ2-4, with D possibly matching TRBD2 (7 bases). The germline V gene encodes CDR1 LNHDA and CDR2 SQIVND (reference sequence). The CDR3 has 15 residues. Between the trimmed V and J ends, which lost 7 bases and 4 bases, there was a span of 17 bases. This chain's CDR3 is CASIPRAGAKNIQYF. The CDR3, as DNA: TGTGCCAGTATCCCCCGGGCGGGGGCGAAAAACATTCAGTACTTC.

The chain is built from TRBV6-1 and TRBJ2-7, with TRBD1 matching over 9 bases. This CDR3 has 12 residues. J lost 5 bases, V lost 10 bases, and 6 bases had no gene match. Germline V CDR1 and CDR2: MNHNS, SASEGT. CDR3 in DNA: TGTGCCACCCACAGGGGGCTGAACGAGCAGTACTTC. This codes for CATHRGLNEQYF.

V and J are TRBV5-1 and TRBJ1-5; D gene unclear. Germline CDR1 reads SGHRS; CDR2 reads YFSETQ. V was trimmed by 3 bases and J by 0 bases, leaving 10 bases between them. This CDR3 contains 15 residues. CDR3: CASSSDGHSNQPQHF. The CDR3, as DNA: TGCGCCAGCAGCTCGGACGGCCATAGCAATCAGCCCCAGCATTTT.

The CDR3 sequence: CASSPPTGDTQYF. The CDR3 DNA reads TGTGCCAGCAGCCCCCCTACGGGAGATACGCAGTATTTT. The chain combines TRBV7-3 with TRBJ2-3, with D unclear. The V gene's germline CDR1 is SGHTA and CDR2 FQGTGA. The V end lost 5 bases, the J end lost 5 bases, and 11 bases lay between the germline ends. This CDR3 spans 13 amino acids. Full variable domain (missing parts from reference TRBV7-3 and TRBJ2-3): GAGVSQTPSNKVTEKGKYVELRCDPISGHTALYWYRQSLGQGPEFLIYFQGTGAADDSGLPNDRFFAVRPEGSVSTLKIQRTERGDSAVYLCASSPPTGDTQYFGPGTRLTVL.

This rearrangement joins TRBV30 to TRBJ1-4; D is uncertain. The germline V gene encodes CDR1 GTSNPN and CDR2 SVGIG (reference sequence). CDR3 length: 15 residues. The V end was cut by 5 bases, the J end by 6 bases, with 19 bases between. The CDR3 DNA is TGTGCCTGGGGCCCTTCCCCGCGGGGATATGAAAAACTGTTTTTT. Its protein is CAWGPSPRGYEKLFF.

The chain joins TRBV15 to TRBJ1-2; a possible D gene is TRBD1 (6 bases). The CDR3 is 18 amino acids. The V end was cut by 0 bases, the J end by 1 base, with 18 bases between. In germline, CDR1 is LNHNV, CDR2 YYDKDF (reference sequence). The CDR3 loop reads CATSRDISGIQGNYGYTF. DNA of the CDR3: TGTGCCACCAGCAGAGATATCAGTGGGATACAGGGTAACTATGGCTACACCTTC.

This clone was found once. The chain recombines TRBV28 with TRBJ2-7, with a weak D call TRBD2 (5 bases). Germline V gene data show CDR1 as MDHEN and CDR2 as SYDVKM. The CDR3 has 13 amino acids. V was cut by 5 bases and J by 2 bases, with 10 bases left in between. CDR3 coding DNA: TGTGCCAGCAGTCGGACTGTCCCCTACGAGCAGTACTTC. Translating gives CASSRTVPYEQYF.

The V gene is TRBV6-1, the J gene TRBJ2-2, with 12 bases lining up with TRBD2. The germline V gene encodes CDR1 MNHNS and CDR2 SASEGT. The CDR3 has 17 residues. With 2 bases clipped from V and 8 bases from J, the junction kept 9 bases outside the gene matches. The CDR3 DNA reads TGTGCCAGCAGTGAACCGGGACTAGCGGGCCAACTAGGGGAGCTGTTTTTT. Protein sequence: CASSEPGLAGQLGELFF.

In DNA, the CDR3 is TGCGCCAGCAGCCAGACGTGGACAGAGAAGCAGTACTTC. Its translation: CASSQTWTEKQYF. The rearrangement joins TRBV4-1 to TRBJ2-7; possible D gene TRBD1, 6 bases. CDR3 size: 13 residues. Germline V gives CDR1 MGHRA, CDR2 YSYEKL. V was pared by 3 bases and J by 8 bases, with 14 bases between.

This clone was recorded a few times. Other nucleotide sequences in the sample specify the same CDR3. This rearrangement joins TRBV9 to TRBJ1-1, with no clear D. Deletions cut 0 bases from V and 5 bases from J, with 8 bases between. In germline, CDR1 is SGDLS, CDR2 YYNGEE. This CDR3 contains 13 residues. CDR3: CASSVGAGTEAFF. The CDR3 DNA reads as TGTGCCAGCAGCGTAGGGGCGGGGACTGAAGCTTTCTTT.

This clone was seen once. The J gene is TRBJ2-5, the V gene TRBV12-5; TRBD1 or TRBD2 may be the D gene (6 bases each). The V and J ends lost 5 bases and 5 bases respectively, with 27 bases between them. The CDR3 totals 18 residues. CDR1 is LGHNT and CDR2 is FRNRAP in the germline V gene. The CDR3 loop is CASGPDPTRGRGTETQYF. The DNA of the CDR3 is TGTGCTAGTGGTCCCGATCCTACCAGGGGTCGCGGGACGGAGACCCAGTACTTC.

The V gene is TRBV12-2, the J gene TRBJ1-2; the table assigns TRBD1, which was not confirmed against the DNA. TRBV12-2 is labeled a pseudogene. The CDR3 runs 14 residues. The CDR3 coding sequence is TGTGCAAGTCGAACGACAGGGGGCGCGCAAGGCTACACCTTC. This codes for CASRTTGGAQGYTF.

V usage is TRBV6-6 and J usage is TRBJ2-5, with TRBD2 matching over 7 bases. CDR1 and CDR2 (germline): MNHNY, SVGAGI (reference sequence). The V gene end was trimmed by 6 bases and the J gene end by 7 bases; junction bases not matched to a gene: 14. The CDR3 loop spans 15 amino acids. The CDR3 is CASSRTSASPGTQYF. CDR3 bases: TGTGCCAGCAGCCGTACTAGCGCCTCACCCGGGACCCAGTACTTC.

This chain joins TRBV5-1 and TRBJ1-2; 8 bases fit TRBD1. The CDR3 consists of 16 residues. The germline V gene has CDR1 SGHRS and CDR2 YFSETQ. Trimming removed 0 bases from V and 1 base from J; junction bases left unmatched: 5. This CDR3 is CASSLDPDRGNYGYTF. Written as DNA, the CDR3 is TGCGCCAGCAGCTTGGACCCCGACAGGGGTAACTATGGCTACACCTTC.

The rearrangement uses TRBV21-1 and TRBJ2-2; the tabulated D call, TRBD2, remains unverified against the DNA. TRBV21-1 is a documented pseudogene. The CDR3 totals 21 residues. CDR3 loop: CASSKPSCTTSGRANTGELFF. The DNA of the CDR3 is TGTGCCAGCAGCAAACCGTCTTGTACGACTAGCGGGAGGGCGAACACCGGGGAGCTGTTTTTT.

The chain recombines TRBV19 with TRBJ2-3; D might be TRBD2 (7 bases). Looked up from germline, CDR1 is LNHDA and CDR2 is SQIVND (reference sequence). The CDR3 runs 14 residues. Trimming removed 3 bases from V and 7 bases from J, with 14 bases in between. The CDR3 sequence: CASSIGRGANTQYF. The CDR3 bases are TGTGCCAGTAGTATCGGACGGGGGGCAAATACGCAGTATTTT.